Listed below are T cell receptor beta chains from one sample, sequenced in a study of regulatory T cells in long-lasting Graves disease. TCRdb re-called the multiplex PCR reads with MiXCR, one entry per CDR3 protein. The repertoire holds some 400,000 distinct CDR3 sequences, more than 13% seen once, with 16% in the top ten. The sample was also reused in another study, on T cells in Graves' hyperthyroidism and ophthalmopathy.

The sequenced sample was peripheral blood mononuclear cells (PBMCs), obtained at new diagnosis, from a patient treated with antithyroid drugs. The origin of the receptors is a woman younger than 45 with Graves disease. CDR3s include the opening cysteine and the closing phenylalanine or tryptophan.

J gene: TRBJ1-2; V gene: TRBV29-1; CDR3 protein: CSVPTGENYGYTF
J gene: TRBJ2-7; V gene: TRBV20-1; CDR3 protein: CSARNQRKGHFRDTPYEQYF
J gene: TRBJ1-3; V gene: TRBV12-5; CDR3 protein: CASGLVISGNTIYF
J gene: TRBJ2-3; V gene: TRBV12-3/TRBV12-4; CDR3 protein: CASIPTSGRIADTQYF
J gene: TRBJ2-1; V gene: TRBV12-3/TRBV12-4; CDR3 protein: CASSFVRDEQFF
J gene: TRBJ1-1; V gene: TRBV11-2; CDR3 protein: CASSREGKPNTEAFF
J gene: TRBJ2-1; V gene: TRBV6-1; CDR3 protein: CASSERAFAYNEQFF
J gene: TRBJ1-4; V gene: TRBV9; CDR3 protein: CASSVAQGFGEKLFF
J gene: TRBJ2-7; V gene: TRBV3-1; CDR3 protein: CASSQDNREWGTYF
J gene: TRBJ1-6; V gene: TRBV11-2; CDR3 protein: CASSVTGSRSPLHF
J gene: TRBJ2-3; V gene: TRBV5-1; CDR3 protein: CASSSRWEGTDTQYF
J gene: TRBJ2-5; V gene: TRBV30; CDR3 protein: CAWSSQGLAEHF
J gene: TRBJ2-5; V gene: TRBV4-2; CDR3 protein: CASSQGLAEQETQYF
J gene: TRBJ2-1; V gene: TRBV10-3; CDR3 protein: CATGGTNNEQFF
J gene: TRBJ2-7; V gene: TRBV6-1; CDR3 protein: CASSDLLEQYF
J gene: -; V gene: TRBV11-3; CDR3 protein: CASSASRGVSIQYF
J gene: TRBJ2-2; V gene: TRBV5-1; CDR3 protein: CASSSRTSGSATGELFF
J gene: TRBJ1-1; V gene: TRBV27; CDR3 protein: CTSTRLGDRVDTEAFF
J gene: TRBJ2-2; V gene: TRBV28; CDR3 protein: CASSLYGRGTGELFF
J gene: TRBJ2-3; V gene: TRBV11-1; CDR3 protein: CASSQGQGYSDTQYF
J gene: TRBJ1-1; V gene: TRBV20-1; CDR3 protein: CSASGWGAVGTEAFF
J gene: TRBJ2-7; V gene: TRBV20-1; CDR3 protein: CSARVPSGSVGSYEQYF
J gene: TRBJ2-4; V gene: TRBV18; CDR3 protein: CASSILADLGNAKNIQYF
J gene: TRBJ1-1; V gene: TRBV18; CDR3 protein: CASSPQGARRTEAFF
J gene: TRBJ2-7; V gene: TRBV11-1; CDR3 protein: CASSFSGISYEQYF
J gene: TRBJ1-1; V gene: TRBV2; CDR3 protein: CASGYTTVRAEAFF
J gene: TRBJ2-2; V gene: TRBV30; CDR3 protein: CAWQAGTGVSGELFF
J gene: TRBJ1-4; V gene: TRBV12-3/TRBV12-4; CDR3 protein: CASSLATRGEKLFF
J gene: TRBJ2-7; V gene: TRBV7-8; CDR3 protein: CASSPTAGVYYEQYF
J gene: TRBJ2-7; V gene: TRBV4-2; CDR3 protein: CASGQEGLAGGTSYEQYF
J gene: TRBJ1-4; V gene: TRBV5-1; CDR3 protein: CASSPRQGVEKLFF
J gene: TRBJ2-2; V gene: TRBV5-1; CDR3 protein: CASRTGGPDGELFF
J gene: TRBJ2-3; V gene: TRBV12-3/TRBV12-4; CDR3 protein: CASSFTELVTDTQYF
J gene: TRBJ1-3; V gene: TRBV29-1; CDR3 protein: CSVEGTGDNTIYF
J gene: TRBJ2-1; V gene: TRBV11-2; CDR3 protein: CASSLEGTAYNEQFF
J gene: TRBJ2-7; V gene: TRBV7-9; CDR3 protein: CASGGTSKGSYEQYF
J gene: TRBJ2-7; V gene: TRBV3-1; CDR3 protein: CASSQGTSGRYEQYF
J gene: TRBJ2-7; V gene: TRBV5-1; CDR3 protein: CASSLGLQGLYEQYF
J gene: TRBJ2-3; V gene: TRBV5-4; CDR3 protein: CASRGGSIDTQYF
J gene: TRBJ2-1; V gene: TRBV10-3; CDR3 protein: CAISEPTGLGYNEQFF
J gene: TRBJ2-1; V gene: TRBV19; CDR3 protein: CASSSAGGRSGNEQFF
J gene: TRBJ1-1; V gene: TRBV5-1; CDR3 protein: CASSSSQSNTEAFF
J gene: TRBJ1-1; V gene: TRBV3-1; CDR3 protein: CASSPSYWDQSEAFF
J gene: TRBJ2-1; V gene: TRBV7-9; CDR3 protein: CASTLLNEQFF
J gene: TRBJ2-7; V gene: TRBV12-3/TRBV12-4; CDR3 protein: CASSLRGPIAQQYF
J gene: TRBJ1-5; V gene: TRBV4-2; CDR3 protein: CASSQADRDDQPQHF
J gene: TRBJ1-4; V gene: TRBV6-2/TRBV6-3; CDR3 protein: CASRLDSAGGEKLFF
J gene: TRBJ2-7; V gene: TRBV7-4; CDR3 protein: CASSLVTEFYEQYF
J gene: TRBJ1-6; V gene: TRBV6-1; CDR3 protein: CASSKGVNSPLHF
J gene: TRBJ2-3; V gene: TRBV7-2; CDR3 protein: CASSRVGGASTDTQYF
J gene: TRBJ2-1; V gene: TRBV19; CDR3 protein: CASGTSGRNEQFF
J gene: TRBJ2-2; V gene: TRBV29-1; CDR3 protein: CSVGQATVAGELFF
J gene: TRBJ1-5; V gene: TRBV7-2; CDR3 protein: CASSLNGGLNQPQHF
J gene: TRBJ2-3; V gene: TRBV10-3; CDR3 protein: CAIRTGTGGGDTQYF
J gene: TRBJ2-7; V gene: TRBV5-1; CDR3 protein: CASSPMTSGSPHEQYF
J gene: TRBJ2-7; V gene: TRBV5-6; CDR3 protein: CASSSGQRINEQYF
J gene: TRBJ2-1; V gene: TRBV5-6; CDR3 protein: CASSLAKYNEQFF
J gene: TRBJ1-1; V gene: TRBV5-1; CDR3 protein: CASSLGLRNTEAFF